The present T cell receptor beta chain was sequenced within a study of blood T cell repertoires in COVID-19. Study in general: Samples taken during acute and convalescent COVID-19 were collected in the United States, Italy and Spain. T cells, B-cell-depleted T cells, or PBMCs provided the cDNA or gDNA that served as material.

The CDR3 covers 13 residues. CDR1 and CDR2 from the germline V gene are MGHDK and SYGVNS. After removal of 7 bases from V and 6 bases from J, the junction contained 9 bases not matched to a gene. As originally analysed: Quantification of nucleated cells was approximated via reference gene primer amplification. Sequencing was performed with immunoSEQ multiplex PCR; in TCRdb, only in-frame clones are kept and a portion is missing. V and J calls and clone size are given by that table; D and trimming were obtained from the DNA. In the table there are some 130,000 clones, about 89% of which are singletons. This clone was found a few times. Recruited during active infection, patients (from Seattle) were subsequently followed longitudinally.

The sequencing input was peripheral blood. The sequence was obtained from a woman in her 70s with COVID-19, enrolled during active disease. The genes are TRBV25-1 and TRBJ2-7; 7 bases are a match to TRBD1. CDR3 in DNA: TGTGCCAGCACCGAACAGGGGTTCACCGAGCAGTACTTC. It translates to CASTEQGFTEQYF.